Below are 3 T cell receptor beta chains sequenced from a single sample in a study of long-term antiretroviral therapy in people with HIV. immunoSEQ v3.0 was run at survey level. Data came from immunoSEQ multiplex PCR; TCRdb stores just in-frame clones and leaves some out. This table has over 30,000 clones, approximately 85% appearing once. The input for sequencing was unsorted PBMCs, taken 3.1 years after starting antiretroviral therapy. These receptors originate from a woman between 50 and 59 years old with HIV.

V is TRBV4-3 and J is TRBJ1-2; D unclear. V shed 3 bases and J shed 6 bases, with 11 bases lying between them. The CDR3 totals 13 residues. Germline CDR1 reads LGHNA; CDR2 reads YSLEER. DNA for the CDR3: TGCGCCAGCAGCCATACAGACATTGATGGCTACACCTTC. Translated, it gives CASSHTDIDGYTF.

The chain is built from TRBV6-6 and TRBJ1-1; 7 bases match TRBD1. Per germline, CDR1 MNHNY and CDR2 SVGAGI (reference sequence). Unmatched junction bases numbered 8, after V lost 5 bases and J lost 11 bases. The CDR3 is 12 residues long. CDR3 in DNA: TGTGCCAGCAGTCGACAGGGTAACATCGCTTTCTTT. This codes for CASSRQGNIAFF.

The genes are TRBV11-1 and TRBJ1-1; the D gene is possibly TRBD1 (5 bases). Trimming left V 4 bases short and J 1 base short, with 10 bases between. This CDR3 is 14 amino acids long. From germline, CDR1 is SGHAT and CDR2 FQDESV (reference sequence). CDR3 sequence reads: CASSSYQGNTEAFF. The CDR3, as DNA: TGTGCCAGCAGCTCCTATCAGGGGAACACTGAAGCTTTCTTT.